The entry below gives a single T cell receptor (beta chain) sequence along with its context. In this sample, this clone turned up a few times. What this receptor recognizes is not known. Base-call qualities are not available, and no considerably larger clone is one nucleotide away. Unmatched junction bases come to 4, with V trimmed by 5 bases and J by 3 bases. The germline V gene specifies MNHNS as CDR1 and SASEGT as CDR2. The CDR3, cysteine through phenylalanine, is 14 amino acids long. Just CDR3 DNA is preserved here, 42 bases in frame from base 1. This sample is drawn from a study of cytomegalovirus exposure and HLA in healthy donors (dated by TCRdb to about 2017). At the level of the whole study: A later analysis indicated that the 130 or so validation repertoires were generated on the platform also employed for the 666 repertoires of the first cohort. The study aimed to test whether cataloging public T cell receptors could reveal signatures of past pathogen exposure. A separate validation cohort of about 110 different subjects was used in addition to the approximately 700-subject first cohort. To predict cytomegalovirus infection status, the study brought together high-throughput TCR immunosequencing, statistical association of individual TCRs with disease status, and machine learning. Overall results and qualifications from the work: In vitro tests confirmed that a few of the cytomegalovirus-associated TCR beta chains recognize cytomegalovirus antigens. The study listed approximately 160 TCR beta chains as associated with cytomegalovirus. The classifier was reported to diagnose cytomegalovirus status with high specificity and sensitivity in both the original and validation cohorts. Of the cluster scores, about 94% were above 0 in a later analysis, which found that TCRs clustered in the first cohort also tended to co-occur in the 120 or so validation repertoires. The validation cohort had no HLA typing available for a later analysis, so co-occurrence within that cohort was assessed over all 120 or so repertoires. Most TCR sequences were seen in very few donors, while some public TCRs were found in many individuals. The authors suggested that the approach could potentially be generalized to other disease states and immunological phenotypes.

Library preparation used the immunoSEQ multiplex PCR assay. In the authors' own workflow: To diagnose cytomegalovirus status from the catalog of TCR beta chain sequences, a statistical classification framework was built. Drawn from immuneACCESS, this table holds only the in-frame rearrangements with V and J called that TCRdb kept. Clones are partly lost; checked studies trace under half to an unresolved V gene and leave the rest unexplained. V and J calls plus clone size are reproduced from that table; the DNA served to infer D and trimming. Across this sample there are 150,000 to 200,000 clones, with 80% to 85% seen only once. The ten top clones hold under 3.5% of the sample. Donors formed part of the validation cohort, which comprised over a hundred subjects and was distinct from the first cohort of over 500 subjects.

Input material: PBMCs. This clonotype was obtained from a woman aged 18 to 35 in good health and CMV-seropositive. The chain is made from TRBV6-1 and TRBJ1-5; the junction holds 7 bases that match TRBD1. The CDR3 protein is CASSLGGYNQPQHF. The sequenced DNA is TGTGCCAGCAGTCTAGGGGGCTACAATCAGCCCCAGCATTTT.